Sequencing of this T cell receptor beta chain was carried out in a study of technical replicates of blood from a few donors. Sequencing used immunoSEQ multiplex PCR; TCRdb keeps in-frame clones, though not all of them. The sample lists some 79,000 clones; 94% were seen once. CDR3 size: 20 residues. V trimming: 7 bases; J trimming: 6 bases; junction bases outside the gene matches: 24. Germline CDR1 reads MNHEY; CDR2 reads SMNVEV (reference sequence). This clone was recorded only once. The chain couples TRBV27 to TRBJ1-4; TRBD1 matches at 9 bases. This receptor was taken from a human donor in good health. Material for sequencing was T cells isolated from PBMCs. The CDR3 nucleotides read TGTGCCAGCATTCGGGACAGGGTTGTTCCGCGAATCGCCCTCGATGAAAAACTGTTTTTT. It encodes CASIRDRVVPRIALDEKLFF.